This TCR beta chain derives from a study of T-cell reconstitution after alpha-beta-depleted transplantation in children. Study-level points and caveats: Reports say that about two months after transplant, the alpha-beta T cells came out of several hundred graft clones that had expanded. After transplant, high TCRbeta diversity at day 60 in some patients arose from surviving recipient T cells and thymic progenitors. T-cell counts and diversity were attributed mostly to newly produced T cells one year after transplant.

Researchers prepared the TCRbeta library using unique molecular identifiers, the study reports. MiXCR, run by TCRdb on the PCR reads, gives a single entry per CDR3 protein. The top ten clones hold about 2% of a sample with hundreds of thousands of distinct CDR3 sequences, about an eighth of them seen once. Germline V lookup: CDR1 MDHEN, CDR2 SYDVKM. CDR3 length: 13 residues. The V end lost 0 bases, the J end lost 5 bases, and 5 bases lay between the germline ends. Note on this clonotype: The antigen is undetermined.

The TCR sequence derives from a male patient between 10 and 17 years old who had a stem cell transplant for acute myeloid leukemia, so the T cells may come from the graft donor. Sample: PBMCs, mostly from graft donor cells, taken 360 days after TCRalphabeta/CD19-depleted stem cell transplant. The chain carries TRBV28 and TRBJ1-5, with D uncertain. DNA of the CDR3: TGTGCCAGCAGTTTATGGAGTTATCAGCCCCAGCATTTT. Its translation is CASSLWSYQPQHF.